This T cell receptor (beta chain) was identified during a study of T cell changes during pregnancy in multiple sclerosis. The V and J ends lost 5 bases and 6 bases respectively, with 17 bases between them. The CDR3 is 14 residues long. The germline gives CDR1 MNHNS, CDR2 SASEGT. Produced via immunoSEQ multiplex PCR; TCRdb's table is partial and in-frame only. Of around 95,000 clones listed, under 95% were seen once; the top ten hold less than 2.5%. The V gene is TRBV6-1, the J gene TRBJ2-7, with D possibly being TRBD1 (5 bases). This TCR was recovered from a female donor in good health, enrolled as a control in a pregnancy study. The sample in question was peripheral blood, obtained after pregnancy. CDR3 sequence (DNA): TGTGCCAGCAGTTTAATCGGCAGGGATGGCGAGCAGTACTTC. Its protein is CASSLIGRDGEQYF.